These 25 T cell receptor beta chains originate from one sample sequenced in a study of T cell clones after liver transplantation. Profiled with immunoSEQ multiplex PCR; TCRdb holds only in-frame clones, not every one. The table lists about 120,000 clones, 90% of them singletons. The source material was CD4+ T cells from blood, sampled 12 months after liver transplant. Receptors originate from a human patient who received a liver transplant. A share of the T cells may be of graft donor origin.

The chain employs TRBV11-2 and TRBJ2-1; D gene uncertain. CDR1 SGHAT and CDR2 FQNNGV come from the germline V gene. V was cut by 5 bases and J by 7 bases, with 15 bases left in between. This CDR3 comprises 14 residues. The CDR3 sequence is CASSADSYGNEQFF. In nucleotides, the CDR3 is TGTGCCAGCAGCGCTGACTCGTATGGAAATGAGCAGTTCTTC.

The chain uses TRBV5-1 and TRBJ1-1, with D hard to call. CDR3 size: 14 residues. With 4 bases removed from V and 4 bases from J, the gap between germline ends came to 14 bases. Germline-derived CDR1 and CDR2 are SGHRS and YFSETQ. The CDR3 protein is CASSREEAGTEAFF. For the CDR3, the DNA is TGCGCCAGCAGCCGAGAGGAGGCGGGCACTGAAGCTTTCTTT.

The V and J genes are TRBV12-5 and TRBJ2-7; 14 bases match TRBD2. The V segment lost 5 bases and the J segment 5 bases; nucleotides outside the gene matches: 8. CDR1 LGHNT and CDR2 FRNRAP come from the germline V gene. This CDR3 has 16 amino acids. The CDR3 reads CASGQGLAGVSDEQYF. In nucleotides, the CDR3 is TGTGCTAGTGGTCAGGGACTAGCGGGAGTTAGCGACGAGCAGTACTTC.

The chain uses TRBV25-1 and TRBJ2-7, with D unclear. The CDR3 length is 13 residues. CDR1 and CDR2 from the germline V gene are MGHDK and SYGVNS. Between the trimmed V and J ends, which lost 4 bases and 4 bases, there was a span of 11 bases. The CDR3 sequence: CASSVQAGYEQYF. DNA for the CDR3: TGTGCCAGCAGTGTCCAGGCCGGGTACGAGCAGTACTTC.

V usage is TRBV7-2 and J usage is TRBJ2-2, with D hard to call. V was trimmed by 1 base and J by 0 bases, leaving 12 bases between them. Germline V gives CDR1 SGHTA, CDR2 FQGNSA. The CDR3 length is 17 residues. CDR3 bases: TGTGCCAGCAGCTTAGGACCTGGAGAAGCGAACACCGGGGAGCTGTTTTTT. Amino acid sequence: CASSLGPGEANTGELFF.

V and J are TRBV7-9 and TRBJ1-1; 7 bases map to TRBD1. This CDR3 comprises 13 residues. The germline V gene encodes CDR1 SEHNR and CDR2 FQNEAQ (reference sequence). V lost 5 bases and J lost 4; bases outside the gene matches: 4. CDR3 bases: TGTGCCAGCAGCAAACAGGGGAGCACTGAAGCTTTCTTT. Translation: CASSKQGSTEAFF. Full variable domain (outside the CDR3, taken from reference TRBV7-9 and TRBJ1-1): DTGVSQNPRHKITKRGQNVTFRCDPISEHNRLYWYRQTLGQGPEFLTYFQNEAQLEKSRLLSDRFSAERPKGSFSTLEIQRTEQGDSAMYLCASSKQGSTEAFFGQGTRLTVV.

The V and J genes are TRBV6-5 and TRBJ1-2, with 10 bases identical to TRBD1. The CDR3 extends over 16 amino acids. After removal of 4 bases from V and 6 bases from J, the junction contained 11 bases not matched to a gene. The germline CDR1 and CDR2 sequences are MNHEY and SVGAGI. The CDR3 is CASSLIPGQGSDGYTF. The CDR3 coding sequence is TGTGCCAGCAGTTTAATCCCGGGACAGGGGAGCGATGGCTACACCTTC.

This chain links TRBV28 with TRBJ2-7; the D call may be TRBD1 or TRBD2 (5 bases each). V lost 2 bases and J lost 0, with 8 bases in between. CDR3 size: 14 residues. The germline V gene has CDR1 MDHEN and CDR2 SYDVKM. Written as DNA, the CDR3 is TGTGCCAGCAGTTTACCCGGGGCCTCCTACGAGCAGTACTTC. Its protein is CASSLPGASYEQYF.

In DNA, the CDR3 is TGCGCCAGCAGCCAAGATCTGGCAGGGTACTACAATGAGCAGTTCTTC. Encoded protein: CASSQDLAGYYNEQFF. The V call is TRBV4-3, the J call TRBJ2-1; TRBD1 might be the D (5 bases). This CDR3 has 16 amino acids. V gave up 0 bases and J gave up 3 bases, with 12 bases separating them. Looked up from germline, CDR1 is LGHNA and CDR2 is YSLEER.

This rearrangement joins TRBV9 to TRBJ2-7; tentative D call: TRBD2 (5 bases). Looked up from germline, CDR1 is SGDLS and CDR2 is YYNGEE. There are 14 residues in the CDR3. V was clipped by 0 bases and J by 7 bases, with 14 bases between them. The CDR3 protein is CASSVVGGPGEQYF. CDR3 bases: TGTGCCAGCAGCGTAGTCGGCGGCCCGGGAGAGCAGTACTTC.

The chain joins TRBV15 to TRBJ1-5; D ambiguous. Per the germline V gene, CDR1 is LNHNV and CDR2 is YYDKDF (reference sequence). V lost 1 base to trimming and J lost 6 bases, with 13 bases between them. The CDR3 is 15 residues long. CDR3 region: CATSRAPSASQPQHF. CDR3 nucleotides: TGTGCCACCAGCAGAGCCCCCAGTGCGAGTCAGCCCCAGCATTTT.

The chain combines TRBV19 with TRBJ1-3; tentatively, D is TRBD1 (6 bases). Germline-derived CDR1 and CDR2 are LNHDA and SQIVND (reference sequence). The CDR3 loop spans 15 amino acids. The ends were cut back, 10 bases at V and 0 bases at J, with 16 bases in the middle. DNA for the CDR3: TGTGCCACCAAAGACAGGCCGAGCTCTGGAAACACCATATATTTT. It is translated as CATKDRPSSGNTIYF.

The chain couples TRBV15 to TRBJ1-2, with D maybe TRBD1 (5 bases). V was cut by 1 base and J by 1 base, with 10 bases left in between. CDR3 length: 15 residues. Germline V CDR1 and CDR2: LNHNV, YYDKDF (reference sequence). CDR3 residues: CATSRGNGGNYGYTF. CDR3 DNA sequence: TGTGCCACCAGCAGAGGAAACGGGGGTAACTATGGCTACACCTTC.

The genes are TRBV5-6 and TRBJ1-1, with D perhaps matching TRBD1 (6 bases). V lost 1 base to trimming and J lost 5 bases, with 12 bases between them. CDR3 length equals 14 residues. The germline V gene has CDR1 SGHDT and CDR2 YYEEEE. The CDR3 protein is CASSLRGGRTEAFF. The CDR3 region has the DNA TGTGCCAGCAGCTTGCGAGGGGGAAGGACTGAAGCTTTCTTT.

The chain is built from TRBV5-6 and TRBJ2-1; 11 bases match TRBD2. Trimming removed 9 bases from V and 4 bases from J; junction bases left unmatched: 15. The CDR3 has 17 residues. Germline V gene sequence: CDR1 SGHDT, CDR2 YYEEEE. In nucleotides, the CDR3 is TGTGCCACCCGACAGAGGATAGGGACTAGCGGTTACAATGAGCAGTTCTTC. Protein: CATRQRIGTSGYNEQFF.

The chain has TRBV6-5 and TRBJ1-2; 7 bases match TRBD1. Losses at the gene ends were 5 bases for V and 2 bases for J; bases not matched to a gene: 2. This CDR3 has 13 residues. Per germline, CDR1 MNHEY and CDR2 SVGAGI. CDR3 sequence reads: CASSRDSNYGYTF. For the CDR3, the DNA is TGTGCCAGCAGTAGGGACAGCAACTATGGCTACACCTTC.

V usage is TRBV10-3 and J usage is TRBJ2-2; TRBD2 matches 8 bases. The CDR3 runs to 16 residues. Germline values: CDR1 ENHRY, CDR2 SYGVKD. V was pared by 3 bases and J by 3 bases, with 6 bases of the junction left unmatched. For the CDR3, the DNA is TGTGCCATCAGTGACGGGACTAGGGGAGACACCGGGGAGCTGTTTTTT. Protein sequence: CAISDGTRGDTGELFF.

The gene calls are TRBV18 and TRBJ2-3; D gene uncertain. V lost 5 bases and J lost 1, with 10 bases in between. Germline V gene sequence: CDR1 KGHSH, CDR2 LQKENI. This CDR3 is built from 14 residues. CDR3 residues: CASSRTGGTDTQYF. The DNA of the CDR3 is TGTGCCAGCTCAAGGACGGGTGGCACAGATACGCAGTATTTT.

The chain recombines TRBV28 with TRBJ2-3; D gene ambiguous. The CDR3 sequence is 16 residues long. The germline V and J ends were trimmed by 7 bases and 4 bases, with 21 bases remaining between them. Germline V gives CDR1 MDHEN, CDR2 SYDVKM. The CDR3 DNA follows: TGTGCCAGCAACCACCCGTCTAGAAAGGTTTCAGATACGCAGTATTTT. Amino acid sequence: CASNHPSRKVSDTQYF. Complete variable domain (other parts from reference TRBV28 and TRBJ2-3): DVKVTQSSRYLVKRTGEKVFLECVQDMDHENMFWYRQDPGLGLRLIYFSYDVKMKEKGDIPEGYSVSREKKERFSLILESASTNQTSMYLCASNHPSRKVSDTQYFGPGTRLTVL.

The chain links TRBV7-3 to TRBJ2-1; 9 bases match TRBD2. Germline V gene lookup returns CDR1 SGHTA and CDR2 FQGTGA. V trimming: 5 bases; J trimming: 4 bases; junction bases outside the gene matches: 9. The CDR3 covers 16 residues. CDR3 sequence: CASSNIAGVSYNEQFF. As DNA, the CDR3 is TGTGCCAGCAGCAACATAGCGGGAGTCTCTTACAATGAGCAGTTCTTC.

J is TRBJ2-2 and V is TRBV5-1; 10 nucleotides line up with TRBD1. The CDR3 consists of 14 residues. The germline V gene encodes CDR1 SGHRS and CDR2 YFSETQ. V shed 4 bases and J 6 bases; nucleotides not matched to a gene: 3. CDR3 bases: TGCGCCAGCAGCCCCGACAGGGGGCCCGGGGAGCTGTTTTTT. It codes for CASSPDRGPGELFF.

The chain has TRBV6-5 and TRBJ2-6; D gene uncertain. The CDR3 consists of 16 residues. Trimming removed 0 bases at V and 1 base at J, with 7 bases between. Germline V gives CDR1 MNHEY, CDR2 SVGAGI. This chain's CDR3 is CASSYSKLSGANVLTF. In DNA, the CDR3 is TGTGCCAGCAGTTACTCGAAACTATCTGGGGCCAACGTCCTGACTTTC.

This chain connects TRBV5-1 to TRBJ2-7; TRBD2 agrees at 11 bases. The CDR3 sequence is 15 residues long. The germline CDR1 and CDR2 sequences are SGHRS and YFSETQ. V lost 4 bases and J lost 2; bases outside the gene matches: 5. CDR3 region: CASSGGLAVAYEQYF. CDR3 nucleotides: TGCGCCAGCAGCGGGGGACTAGCGGTTGCCTACGAGCAGTACTTC. Together with reference TRBV5-1 and TRBJ2-7, the CDR3 gives the full variable domain: KAGVTQTPRYLIKTRGQQVTLSCSPISGHRSVSWYQQTPGQGLQFLFEYFSETQRNKGNFPGRFSGRQFSNSRSEMNVSTLELGDSALYLCASSGGLAVAYEQYFGPGTRLTVT.

V gene TRBV13 combines with J gene TRBJ1-1; a weak D match, TRBD1 (5 bases). This CDR3 has 17 amino acids. Germline V lookup: CDR1 PRHDT, CDR2 FYEKMQ (reference sequence). V gave up 10 bases and J gave up 3 bases, with 27 bases separating them. The CDR3 region has the DNA TGTGCCACCCAGCGTGGGAGGGGCTCCTTCGGTGACACTGAAGCTTTCTTT. Its translation: CATQRGRGSFGDTEAFF.

The V gene is TRBV28, the J gene TRBJ1-2; 9 bases are a match to TRBD1. The CDR3 extends over 12 amino acids. Looked up from germline, CDR1 is MDHEN and CDR2 is SYDVKM. The trim removed 8 bases at V and 5 bases at J, leaving 3 bases unmatched. The CDR3 DNA sequence: TGTGCCAGCCTTGGACAGGGGTATGGCTACACCTTC. This gives the protein CASLGQGYGYTF.